Listed here are 24 T cell receptor beta chains from one sample, sequenced in a study of blood T cell repertoires in COVID-19. Using immunoSEQ multiplex PCR, the repertoire was profiled, and TCRdb retains in-frame clones only, with some absent. The table includes over 400,000 clones, about nine tenths detected once. The sample taken for sequencing was peripheral blood. The receptors were gathered from a woman younger than 45 with active or convalescent COVID-19.

This clone was observed a few times. The rearrangement joins TRBV27 to TRBJ1-2, with D unresolved. Germline CDR1 and CDR2: MNHEY and SMNVEV (reference sequence). This CDR3 region has 14 residues. V lost 5 bases and J lost 6, with 16 bases in between. The CDR3 bases are TGTGCCAGCAGTGAGTGGTCGGGTGGAGATGGCTACACCTTC. Encoded protein: CASSEWSGGDGYTF.

The rearrangement joins TRBV10-3 to TRBJ2-3, with 8 bases lining up with TRBD2. Germline CDR1 and CDR2: ENHRY and SYGVKD. The V gene end was trimmed by 10 bases and the J gene end by 2 bases; junction bases not matched to a gene: 11. The CDR3 loop spans 15 amino acids. For the CDR3, the DNA is TGTGCCAACCGAGATAGCGGGGACCTCACAGATACGCAGTATTTT. This encodes CANRDSGDLTDTQYF.

This chain joins TRBV13 and TRBJ1-3; 12 nucleotides line up with TRBD1. J was trimmed by 4 bases and V by 4 bases; bases with no gene match: 5. Germline values: CDR1 PRHDT, CDR2 FYEKMQ (reference sequence). The CDR3 is made up of 16 amino acids. The CDR3 spells CASSWDRGPPGNTIYF. CDR3 DNA sequence: TGTGCCAGCAGCTGGGACAGGGGGCCCCCGGGAAACACCATATATTTT.

The chain links TRBV7-6 to TRBJ2-6; 7 nucleotides match TRBD2. CDR3 length: 19 amino acids. Germline CDR1 reads SGHVS; CDR2 reads FNYEAQ. Unmatched junction bases numbered 12, after V lost 4 bases and J lost 0 bases. This CDR3 is CASSSLPGEGYSGANVLTF. The CDR3 DNA is TGTGCCAGCAGCTCCCTCCCTGGGGAGGGATACTCTGGGGCCAACGTCCTGACTTTC.

V usage is TRBV11-2 and J usage is TRBJ1-2; 9 bases align to TRBD1. Per germline, CDR1 SGHAT and CDR2 FQNNGV. The CDR3 extends over 18 amino acids. The J segment lost 11 bases and the V segment lost 5 bases, leaving 24 bases of the junction unmatched. The CDR3 nucleotides read TGTGCCAGCAGCCACTACGGGACAGGGCCACTCTACCTCCGATGGTACACCTTC. This sequence encodes CASSHYGTGPLYLRWYTF. Full variable domain (rest looked up from reference TRBV11-2 and TRBJ1-2): EAGVAQSPRYKIIEKRQSVAFWCNPISGHATLYWYQQILGQGPKLLIQFQNNGVVDDSQLPKDRFSAERLKGVDSTLKIQPAKLEDSAVYLCASSHYGTGPLYLRWYTFGSGTRLTVV.

The chain combines TRBV7-6 with TRBJ2-7; TRBD1 agrees at 7 bases. The CDR3 has 16 residues. V trimming: 7 bases; J trimming: 4 bases; junction bases outside the gene matches: 16. Germline values: CDR1 SGHVS, CDR2 FNYEAQ. The CDR3 loop reads CASTPPSPTGLYEQYF. The CDR3 DNA reads as TGTGCCAGCACCCCTCCCTCGCCGACAGGGTTATACGAGCAGTACTTC.

The chain joins TRBV19 to TRBJ2-6; D gene unclear. Germline values: CDR1 LNHDA, CDR2 SQIVND (reference sequence). The germline V and J ends were trimmed by 8 bases and 0 bases, with 14 bases remaining between them. CDR3 length: 16 residues. The CDR3 is CASSPQVGSGANVLTF. CDR3 DNA: TGTGCCAGTTCCCCTCAAGTCGGCTCTGGGGCCAACGTCCTGACTTTC.

The chain joins TRBV19 to TRBJ1-1; 11 bases fit TRBD1. The CDR3 runs 16 residues. Per the germline V gene, CDR1 is LNHDA and CDR2 is SQIVND (reference sequence). V gave up 5 bases and J gave up 1 base; unmatched junction bases: 6. DNA of the CDR3: TGTGCCAGTAGTCCACGGACAGGGGGCTGGAACACTGAAGCTTTCTTT. The encoded protein is CASSPRTGGWNTEAFF.

Concerning this clone itself: The sample holds other DNA sequences that translate to the same CDR3. The chain carries TRBV10-2 and TRBJ1-1; no clear D. V lost 3 bases and J 5 bases, leaving 7 bases between the germline ends. The germline V gene encodes CDR1 WSHSY and CDR2 SAAADI. This CDR3 has 12 amino acids. The CDR3 DNA sequence: TGCGCCAGCAGTGAAGGAGGAACTGAAGCTTTCTTT. It specifies CASSEGGTEAFF.

The chain joins TRBV19 to TRBJ1-5; D remains ambiguous. The CDR3 has 14 residues. Germline loops: CDR1 LNHDA, CDR2 SQIVND (reference sequence). Trimming shortened V by 4 bases and J by 3 bases, and 10 bases separated the two germline ends. CDR3 sequence (DNA): TGTGCCAGTAGTAGCGGGCCCCACAATCAGCCCCAGCATTTT. Residues: CASSSGPHNQPQHF.

This clone was seen only a few times. The V gene is TRBV7-7, the J gene TRBJ2-1; 9 nucleotides line up with TRBD1. The V gene end was trimmed by 5 bases and the J gene end by 10 bases; junction bases not matched to a gene: 6. The CDR3 covers 13 residues. CDR1 and CDR2 (germline): SSHAT, FNYEAQ (reference sequence). The CDR3 loop is CASSTDRGGEQFF. In DNA, the CDR3 is TGTGCCAGCAGCACGGACAGGGGAGGCGAGCAGTTCTTC.

The V gene is TRBV6-6, the J gene TRBJ2-7, with 14 bases matching TRBD2. The CDR3 sequence is 15 residues long. Germline V lookup: CDR1 MNHNY, CDR2 SVGAGI (reference sequence). V lost 4 bases, J lost 7 bases, and 6 bases stayed unmatched. In DNA, the CDR3 is TGTGCCAGCAGTTTCGGGACTAGCGGGAGTTTGGAGCAGTACTTC. It specifies CASSFGTSGSLEQYF.

V is TRBV13 and J is TRBJ1-1, with D unclear. V was pared by 5 bases and J by 6 bases, with 16 bases between. The germline V gene has CDR1 PRHDT and CDR2 FYEKMQ (reference sequence). The CDR3 consists of 14 residues. The CDR3 region has the DNA TGTGCCAGCAGCAGCCGGAGACTATCATCTGAAGCTTTCTTT. Translation: CASSSRRLSSEAFF. Together with reference TRBV13 and TRBJ1-1, the CDR3 gives the full variable domain: AAGVIQSPRHLIKEKRETATLKCYPIPRHDTVYWYQQGPGQDPQFLISFYEKMQSDKGSIPDRFSAQQFSDYHSELNMSSLELGDSALYFCASSSRRLSSEAFFGQGTRLTVV.

This clone was seen a single time. The chain carries TRBV29-1 and TRBJ2-3; 7 bases are a match to TRBD1. CDR3 length equals 14 residues. V gave up 5 bases and J gave up 5 bases; unmatched junction bases: 10. Germline values: CDR1 SQVTM, CDR2 ANQGSEA. The CDR3 sequence is CSVFDRALQDTQYF. CDR3 nucleotide sequence: TGCAGCGTTTTTGACAGGGCCTTACAAGATACGCAGTATTTT.

The chain joins TRBV5-1 to TRBJ1-4; D possibly corresponds to TRBD1 (6 bases). The CDR3 consists of 16 residues. The germline V gene has CDR1 SGHRS and CDR2 YFSETQ. V was trimmed by 0 bases and J by 8 bases, leaving 17 bases between them. The CDR3 DNA follows: TGCGCCAGCAGCTTGGGACAGGCATCCCAGGCGGAAAAACTGTTTTTT. Protein sequence: CASSLGQASQAEKLFF. The full variable domain, rest sourced from reference TRBV5-1 and TRBJ1-4, is KAGVTQTPRYLIKTRGQQVTLSCSPISGHRSVSWYQQTPGQGLQFLFEYFSETQRNKGNFPGRFSGRQFSNSRSEMNVSTLELGDSALYLCASSLGQASQAEKLFFGSGTQLSVL.

The V gene is TRBV5-1, the J gene TRBJ2-1, with D possibly being TRBD2 (5 bases). The CDR3 covers 16 residues. The ends were cut back, 0 bases at V and 2 bases at J, with 12 bases in the middle. CDR1 and CDR2 (germline): SGHRS, YFSETQ. CDR3 sequence: CASSLVWEKPYNEQFF. The CDR3 DNA is TGCGCCAGCAGCTTGGTCTGGGAGAAACCCTACAATGAGCAGTTCTTC.

The chain recombines TRBV15 with TRBJ1-5; D is ambiguous. Germline CDR1 reads LNHNV; CDR2 reads YYDKDF (reference sequence). The V gene lost 3 bases and the J gene lost 0 bases, with 15 bases spanning the gap. The CDR3 is made up of 17 amino acids. The CDR3 sequence is CATSREVGEGSNQPQHF. The CDR3 DNA is TGTGCCACCAGCAGGGAGGTTGGGGAGGGTAGCAATCAGCCCCAGCATTTT.

This clone has just a few counts. The chain has TRBV7-8 and TRBJ2-7; no reliable D call. The CDR3 is 13 amino acids. CDR1 is SGHVS, CDR2 FQNEAQ, per germline. Trimming removed 0 bases from V and 2 bases from J, with 5 bases in between. CDR3 in DNA: TGTGCCAGCAGCTTAGCAACTGCCTACGAGCAGTACTTC. Residues: CASSLATAYEQYF.

This chain joins TRBV18 and TRBJ1-2; no firm D call. This CDR3 is built from 11 residues. The germline gives CDR1 KGHSH, CDR2 LQKENI. V was clipped by 3 bases and J by 4 bases, with 3 bases between them. DNA of the CDR3: TGTGCCAGCTCACCCTCCTATGGCTACACCTTC. It yields the protein CASSPSYGYTF.

The gene calls are TRBV27 and TRBJ2-3; D gene uncertain. Between the trimmed V and J ends, which lost 3 bases and 5 bases, there was a span of 15 bases. Germline V CDR1 and CDR2: MNHEY, SMNVEV (reference sequence). The CDR3 has 15 residues. The CDR3 DNA follows: TGTGCCAGCAGTTTTTGGCCGGCGGCACAAGATACGCAGTATTTT. It specifies CASSFWPAAQDTQYF.

CDR3 sequence: CASSLVGGQGETQYF. In nucleotides, the CDR3 is TGTGCCAGCAGCTTAGTCGGGGGGCAGGGAGAGACCCAGTACTTC. This sequence joins TRBV7-2 and TRBJ2-5; tentative D call: TRBD2 (7 bases). Germline CDR1 and CDR2: SGHTA and FQGNSA. The CDR3 consists of 15 residues. V was cut by 1 base and J by 4 bases, with 13 bases left in between.

The V and J genes are TRBV18 and TRBJ1-2; 7 bases fit TRBD1. CDR1 and CDR2 (germline): KGHSH, LQKENI. There are 18 residues in the CDR3. V trimming: 3 bases; J trimming: 0 bases; junction bases outside the gene matches: 13. CDR3 sequence: CASSPPTGSRPPNYGYTF. The CDR3 coding sequence is TGTGCCAGCTCACCCCCGACAGGGTCCAGGCCCCCTAACTATGGCTACACCTTC.

Only a few counts were recorded for this clone. This chain links TRBV14 with TRBJ2-7; 8 bases match TRBD1. This CDR3 is 13 amino acids long. CDR1 SGHDN and CDR2 FVKESK come from the germline V gene. Written as DNA, the CDR3 is TGTGCTTCCGGGCGGACAGGGCCCTACGAGCAGTACTTC. This gives the protein CASGRTGPYEQYF.

This chain joins TRBV10-3 and TRBJ1-1; D might be TRBD1 (5 bases). V was pared by 5 bases and J by 1 base, with 11 bases between. The CDR3 spans 14 residues. The germline CDR1 and CDR2 sequences are ENHRY and SYGVKD. The DNA of the CDR3 is TGTGCCATCAGTCTTGACAGTAAGAACACTGAAGCTTTCTTT. Its protein product is CAISLDSKNTEAFF.